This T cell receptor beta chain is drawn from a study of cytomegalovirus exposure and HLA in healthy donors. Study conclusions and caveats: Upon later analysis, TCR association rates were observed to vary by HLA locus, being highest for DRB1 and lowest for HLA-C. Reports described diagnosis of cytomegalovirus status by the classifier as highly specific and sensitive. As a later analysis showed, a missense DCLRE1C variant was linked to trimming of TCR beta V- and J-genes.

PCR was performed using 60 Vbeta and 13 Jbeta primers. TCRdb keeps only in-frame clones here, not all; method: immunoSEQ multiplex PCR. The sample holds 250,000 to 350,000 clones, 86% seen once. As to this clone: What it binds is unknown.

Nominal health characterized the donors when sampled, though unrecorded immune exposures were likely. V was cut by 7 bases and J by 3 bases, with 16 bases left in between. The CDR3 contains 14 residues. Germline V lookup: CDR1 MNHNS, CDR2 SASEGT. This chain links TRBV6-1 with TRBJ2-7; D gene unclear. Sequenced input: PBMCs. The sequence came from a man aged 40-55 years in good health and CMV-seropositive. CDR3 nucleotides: TGTGCCAGCACCGTCGGAGCTGTTGGCTACGAGCAGTACTTC. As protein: CASTVGAVGYEQYF.